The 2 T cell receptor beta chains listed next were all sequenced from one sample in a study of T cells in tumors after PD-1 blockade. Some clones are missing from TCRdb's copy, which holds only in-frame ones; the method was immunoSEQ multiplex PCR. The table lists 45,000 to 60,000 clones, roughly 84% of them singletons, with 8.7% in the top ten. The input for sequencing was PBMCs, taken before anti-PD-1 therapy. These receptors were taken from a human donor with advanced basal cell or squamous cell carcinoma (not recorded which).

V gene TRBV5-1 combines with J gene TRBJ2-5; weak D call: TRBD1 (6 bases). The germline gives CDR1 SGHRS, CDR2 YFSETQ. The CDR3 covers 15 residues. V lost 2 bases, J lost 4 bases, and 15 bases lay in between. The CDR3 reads CASSFSGQRIETQYF. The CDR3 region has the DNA TGCGCCAGCAGCTTTTCCGGACAGAGGATAGAGACCCAGTACTTC.

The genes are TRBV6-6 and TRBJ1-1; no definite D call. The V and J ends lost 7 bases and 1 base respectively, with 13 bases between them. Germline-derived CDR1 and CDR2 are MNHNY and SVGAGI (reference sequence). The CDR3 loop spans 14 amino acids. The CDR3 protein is CASTPPQENTEAFF. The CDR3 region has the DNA TGTGCCAGCACCCCCCCCCAAGAGAACACTGAAGCTTTCTTT.